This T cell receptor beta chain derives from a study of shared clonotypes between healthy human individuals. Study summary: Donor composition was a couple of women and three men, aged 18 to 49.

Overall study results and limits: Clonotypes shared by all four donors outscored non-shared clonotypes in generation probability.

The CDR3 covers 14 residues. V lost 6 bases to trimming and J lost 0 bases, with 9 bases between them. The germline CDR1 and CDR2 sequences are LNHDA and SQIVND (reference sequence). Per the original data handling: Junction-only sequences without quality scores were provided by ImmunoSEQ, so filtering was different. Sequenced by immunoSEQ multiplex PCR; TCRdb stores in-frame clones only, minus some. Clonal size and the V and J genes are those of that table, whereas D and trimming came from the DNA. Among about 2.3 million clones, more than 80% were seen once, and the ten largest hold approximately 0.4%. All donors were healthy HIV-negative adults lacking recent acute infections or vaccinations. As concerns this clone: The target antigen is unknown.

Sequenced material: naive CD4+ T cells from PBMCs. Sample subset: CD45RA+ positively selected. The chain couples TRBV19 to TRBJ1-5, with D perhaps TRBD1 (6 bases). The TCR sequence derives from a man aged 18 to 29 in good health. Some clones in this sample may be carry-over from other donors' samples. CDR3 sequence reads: CASRAGVSNQPQHF. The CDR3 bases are TGTGCCAGTAGGGCAGGGGTTAGCAATCAGCCCCAGCATTTT.